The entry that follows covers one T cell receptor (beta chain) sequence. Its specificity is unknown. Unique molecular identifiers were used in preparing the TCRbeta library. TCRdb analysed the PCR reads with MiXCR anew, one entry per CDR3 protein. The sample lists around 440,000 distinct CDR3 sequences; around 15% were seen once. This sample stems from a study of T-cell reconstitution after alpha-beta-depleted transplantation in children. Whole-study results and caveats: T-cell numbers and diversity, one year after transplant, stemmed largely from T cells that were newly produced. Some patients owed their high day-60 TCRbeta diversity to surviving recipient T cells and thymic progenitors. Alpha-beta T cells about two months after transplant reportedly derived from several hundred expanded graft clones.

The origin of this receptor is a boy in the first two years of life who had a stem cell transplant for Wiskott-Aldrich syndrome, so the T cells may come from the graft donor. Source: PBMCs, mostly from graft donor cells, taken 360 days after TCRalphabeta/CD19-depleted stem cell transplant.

CDR3: CASSQDIRGGNEQFF. CDR3 sequence (DNA): TGCGCCAGCAGCCAAGATATAAGGGGCGGCAATGAGCAGTTCTTC. V is TRBV4-1 and J is TRBJ2-1; TRBD1 is a possible D gene (5 bases). Between the trimmed V and J ends, which lost 0 bases and 6 bases, there was a span of 12 bases. The CDR3 is 15 residues long. CDR1 MGHRA and CDR2 YSYEKL come from the germline V gene.